This record looks at one TCR beta chain sequence and its context. Its specificity is not known. This sample stems from a study of T cell responses to AZD1222 COVID-19 vaccine. Libraries were prepared by immunoSEQ multiplex PCR; TCRdb keeps only in-frame clonotypes and omits some of them. Here the sample spans some 110,000 clones, more than 85% being singletons. Germline CDR1 GTSNPN, CDR2 SVGIG (reference sequence). The CDR3 covers 13 residues. Unmatched junction bases numbered 5, after V lost 3 bases and J lost 5 bases. Study-level results: Spike-specific TCR breadth and depth were elevated following two AZD1222 doses. Repertoires in all cases were sampled only once the peak T cell response had passed.

This sequence originates from an adult who received the AZD1222 COVID-19 vaccine. This material consisted of peripheral blood, taken 28 days after the second AZD1222 dose. V gene TRBV30 combines with J gene TRBJ1-2; 8 bases agree with TRBD1. CDR3 coding DNA: TGTGCCTGGAGAGGGACAGGCGGATATGGCTACACCTTC. This sequence encodes CAWRGTGGYGYTF.